A single sample gave rise to the 18 T cell receptor beta chains below, sequenced in a study of blood T cell repertoires in COVID-19 (dated by TCRdb to 2020 to 2022). Library preparation was by the immunoSEQ multiplex PCR assay. Here the immuneACCESS table is served through TCRdb, limited to in-frame sequences with V and J called. Missing clones are a known gap in these copies; in checked studies unresolved V genes cover under half, and the rest lacks a known reason. For this sample there are some 56,000 clones; 80% to 90% appear just once. The ten largest clones take up more than 6% of the sample. Sequencing input: peripheral blood. The source is an older woman with COVID-19, enrolled during active disease.

The chain is built from TRBV5-3 and TRBJ1-5; 8 positions agree with TRBD1. TRBV5-3 is recorded as an ORF, its role being uncertain. CDR3 length: 16 amino acids. The J segment lost 5 bases and the V segment lost 6 bases, leaving 13 bases of the junction unmatched. This chain's CDR3 is CARTVTGARSDQPQHF. The CDR3 nucleotides read TGTGCCAGAACCGTGACAGGGGCAAGGTCAGATCAGCCCCAGCATTTT.

The chain uses TRBV5-1 and TRBJ1-4; weak D call: TRBD1 (6 bases). Germline V gene data show CDR1 as SGHRS and CDR2 as YFSETQ. This CDR3 has 16 amino acids. Trimming cost V 4 bases and J 5 bases, with 18 bases left between them. The CDR3 loop is CASSPGQTGGNEKLFF. The CDR3 DNA sequence: TGCGCCAGCAGCCCCGGACAGACCGGCGGGAATGAAAAACTGTTTTTT.

V and J are TRBV2 and TRBJ2-7, with D tentatively TRBD2 (6 bases). The germline gives CDR1 SNHLY, CDR2 FYNNEI. The CDR3 is 15 residues long. Trimming removed 7 bases at V and 1 base at J, with 17 bases between. CDR3 region: CASNRGAGGSYEQYF. For the CDR3, the DNA is TGTGCCAGCAATAGAGGGGCCGGAGGGTCCTACGAGCAGTACTTC.

This clone was counted once. The CDR3 DNA reads as TGTGCCACCAGTGGGGCCGGGGGAATTTACAATGAGCAGTTCTTC. Translating gives CATSGAGGIYNEQFF. The chain joins TRBV24-1 to TRBJ2-1; D may be TRBD2 (6 bases). CDR3 length: 15 amino acids. CDR1 is KGHDR and CDR2 is SFDVKD in the germline V gene. Trimming took 5 bases from V and 4 from J, leaving 14 bases between them.

The V call is TRBV15, the J call TRBJ2-1, with TRBD2 matching 9 bases. Trimming took 8 bases from V and 8 from J; bases not matched to a gene: 13. Germline-derived CDR1 and CDR2 are LNHNV and YYDKDF (reference sequence). The CDR3 has 15 residues. DNA for the CDR3: TGTGCCACCGGTCGGGCTAGCGGGATAGTATATGAGCAGTTCTTC. This gives the protein CATGRASGIVYEQFF. The whole variable domain, filled in from reference TRBV15 and TRBJ2-1, reads DAMVIQNPRYQVTQFGKPVTLSCSQTLNHNVMYWYQQKSSQAPKLLFHYYDKDFNNEADTPDNFQSRRPNTSFCFLDIRSPGLGDTAMYLCATGRASGIVYEQFFGPGTRLTVL.

The rearrangement uses TRBV5-8 and TRBJ2-5, with 9 bases aligning to TRBD1. Trimming took 2 bases from V and 5 from J; bases not matched to a gene: 10. From germline, CDR1 is SGHTS and CDR2 YDEGEE. The CDR3 is made up of 16 amino acids. This CDR3 is CASSLGTGTGRETQYF. The CDR3 DNA is TGTGCCAGCAGCTTAGGAACCGGGACAGGGCGGGAGACCCAGTACTTC.

V usage is TRBV30 and J usage is TRBJ1-2; D not certain. V lost 0 bases and J 7 bases, leaving 9 bases between the germline ends. CDR3 length: 12 residues. In germline, CDR1 is GTSNPN, CDR2 SVGIG (reference sequence). The CDR3 sequence is CAWSVRGFGYTF. CDR3 bases: TGTGCCTGGAGTGTACGAGGTTTTGGCTACACCTTC.

The CDR3, as DNA: TGTGCCAGCAGAAATGGGGGGGGAGCCACTGAAGCTTTCTTT. Encoded protein: CASRNGGGATEAFF. The genes are TRBV6-6 and TRBJ1-1; maybe TRBD1 (5 bases). CDR1 is MNHNY, CDR2 SVGAGI, per germline (reference sequence). The CDR3 totals 14 residues. The ends were cut back, 6 bases at V and 4 bases at J, with 15 bases in the middle.

The rearrangement joins TRBV28 to TRBJ2-5; TRBD2 might be the D (5 bases). Deletions cut 5 bases from V and 5 bases from J, with 24 bases between. The germline V gene encodes CDR1 MDHEN and CDR2 SYDVKM. This CDR3 has 17 residues. CDR3: CASSAYSISGFLETQYF. The CDR3 DNA sequence: TGTGCCAGCAGTGCATACTCAATCTCGGGGTTTTTGGAGACCCAGTACTTC.

The V call is TRBV2, the J call TRBJ1-2; 7 bases match TRBD1. The ends lost 6 bases at V and 8 bases at J; junction bases unmatched: 15. The CDR3 totals 15 residues. CDR1 and CDR2 (germline): SNHLY, FYNNEI. The CDR3 DNA is TGTGCCAGCAGCGTTACCCCGACAGGGTCTAACGGCTACACCTTC. Translation: CASSVTPTGSNGYTF.

This clone appeared once. V and J are TRBV19 and TRBJ2-1; 10 bases match TRBD1. The CDR3 covers 17 residues. The ends lost 4 bases at V and 4 bases at J; junction bases unmatched: 10. Germline lookup yields CDR1 LNHDA and CDR2 SQIVND (reference sequence). The CDR3 DNA follows: TGTGCCAGTAGTACCGACAGGGGGCACAGTAAATACAATGAGCAGTTCTTC. Translated, it gives CASSTDRGHSKYNEQFF.

This chain uses TRBV29-1 with TRBJ2-2; no reliable D call. Germline assignment: CDR1 SQVTM and CDR2 ANQGSEA. V lost 3 bases, J lost 5 bases, and 7 bases lay in between. The CDR3 length is 12 residues. CDR3 bases: TGCAGCGTTGATGGGCAGACCGGGGAGCTGTTTTTT. Translating it yields CSVDGQTGELFF.

V gene TRBV29-1 combines with J gene TRBJ1-3; TRBD1 aligns across 8 bases. Germline V lookup: CDR1 SQVTM, CDR2 ANQGSEA. The CDR3 runs 15 residues. The V segment lost 6 bases and the J segment 2 bases; nucleotides outside the gene matches: 9. The CDR3 protein is CSVDRTGIAGNTIYF. CDR3 nucleotide sequence: TGCAGCGTAGACAGGACAGGGATCGCTGGAAACACCATATATTTT.

This chain uses TRBV14 with TRBJ2-7; D gene ambiguous. V was cut by 0 bases and J by 1 base, with 10 bases left in between. Germline V gene lookup returns CDR1 SGHDN and CDR2 FVKESK. This CDR3 contains 15 residues. CDR3 sequence: CASSQEWAGSYEQYF. The CDR3 coding sequence is TGTGCCAGCAGCCAAGAATGGGCAGGTTCCTACGAGCAGTACTTC.

This chain joins TRBV29-1 and TRBJ1-3; 7 nucleotides agree with TRBD1. CDR1 and CDR2 (germline): SQVTM, ANQGSEA. Unmatched junction bases numbered 7, after V lost 7 bases and J lost 4 bases. The CDR3 runs 13 residues. The CDR3 sequence: CSAADRMGNTIYF. The CDR3 DNA sequence: TGCAGCGCCGCGGACAGGATGGGAAACACCATATATTTT.

This chain's CDR3 is CASTNSPRTSGLSYNEQFF. In nucleotides, the CDR3 is TGTGCCAGCACCAACTCCCCCCGGACTAGCGGCCTCTCCTACAATGAGCAGTTCTTC. This chain connects TRBV5-8 to TRBJ2-1; TRBD2 matches 10 bases. The CDR3 has 19 residues. Germline V gene lookup returns CDR1 SGHTS and CDR2 YDEGEE. J lost 0 bases, V lost 6 bases, and 15 bases had no gene match.

The chain combines TRBV5-1 with TRBJ1-4; D remains unclear. V was shortened by 2 bases and J by 0 bases, with 5 bases between the two germline ends. Germline V lookup: CDR1 SGHRS, CDR2 YFSETQ. The CDR3 is 14 amino acids. The CDR3 sequence is CASSLASTNEKLFF. The CDR3, as DNA: TGCGCCAGCAGCTTAGCGTCAACTAATGAAAAACTGTTTTTT.

V gene TRBV9 combines with J gene TRBJ2-1, with 7 bases that match TRBD2. The CDR3 covers 14 residues. Germline values: CDR1 SGDLS, CDR2 YYNGEE. The V segment lost 0 bases and the J segment 6 bases; nucleotides outside the gene matches: 3. This CDR3 reads CASSVATSSNEQFF. CDR3 nucleotides: TGTGCCAGCAGCGTAGCGACTAGCAGCAATGAGCAGTTCTTC.